This T cell receptor beta chain was sequenced for a study of T-cell memory formation after mild COVID-19. Broader study findings: The study found balanced CD4/CD8 in clones contracting day 15 to 85 and a CD4+ lean in later expanders.

This CDR3 region has 16 residues. Germline lookup yields CDR1 SGHNT and CDR2 YYREEE (reference sequence). V lost 2 bases and J lost 2, with 16 bases in between. For this clonotype: Antigen unknown.

TCRdb reprocessed the 5' RACE reads via MiXCR and lists one record per CDR3 protein. The sample lists tens of thousands of distinct CDR3 sequences, around 13% occurring once. The source is an adult woman who had mild COVID-19 (a few samples of this study predate the infection). Cell type and time point are not known. This chain uses TRBV5-4 with TRBJ2-5, with D hard to call. The sequenced sample consisted of PBMCs or a T cell subset sorted from them (not recorded which). CDR3 DNA: TGTGCCAGCAGCTTTAAAACGGTCACAGCTCAAGAGACCCAGTACTTC. As protein: CASSFKTVTAQETQYF.